This T cell receptor (beta chain) is from a study of CD4 T cells in relation to SARS-CoV-2 and coronaviruses. Across the whole study: After nine to eleven days of antigen culture, PBMC TCR beta CDR3s were sequenced. Controls used an HIV-1 Nef peptide pool or no peptide. General observations from the study: No crossreactivity against non-spike viral proteins was tested here.

Here immunoSEQ multiplex PCR was the method, and the copy in TCRdb shows in-frame clones only, minus some. This sample has roughly 16,000 clones; about 80% occur once, and the top ten carry 9.7%. Remarks on this clone: Antigen specificity is unknown.

Germline V lookup: CDR1 MDHEN, CDR2 SYDVKM. The CDR3 is 17 residues long. Between the trimmed V and J ends, which lost 2 bases and 0 bases, there was a span of 14 bases. CD4+ T cells from unexposed donors were obtained before the COVID-19 pandemic (2011-2018). Isolation of CD4+ T cells took place after approximately 11 days in culture. J is TRBJ2-1 and V is TRBV28, with D possibly matching TRBD2 (6 bases). Sequencing used CD4+ T cells from PBMCs, cultured in vitro. This receptor was identified in a human donor in good health. CDR3 amino acids: CASSLGRGIFSYNEQFF. The CDR3, as DNA: TGTGCCAGCAGTTTAGGTCGGGGGATTTTCTCCTACAATGAGCAGTTCTTC. Filled out from reference TRBV28 and TRBJ2-1, the complete variable domain reads DVKVTQSSRYLVKRTGEKVFLECVQDMDHENMFWYRQDPGLGLRLIYFSYDVKMKEKGDIPEGYSVSREKKERFSLILESASTNQTSMYLCASSLGRGIFSYNEQFFGPGTRLTVL.